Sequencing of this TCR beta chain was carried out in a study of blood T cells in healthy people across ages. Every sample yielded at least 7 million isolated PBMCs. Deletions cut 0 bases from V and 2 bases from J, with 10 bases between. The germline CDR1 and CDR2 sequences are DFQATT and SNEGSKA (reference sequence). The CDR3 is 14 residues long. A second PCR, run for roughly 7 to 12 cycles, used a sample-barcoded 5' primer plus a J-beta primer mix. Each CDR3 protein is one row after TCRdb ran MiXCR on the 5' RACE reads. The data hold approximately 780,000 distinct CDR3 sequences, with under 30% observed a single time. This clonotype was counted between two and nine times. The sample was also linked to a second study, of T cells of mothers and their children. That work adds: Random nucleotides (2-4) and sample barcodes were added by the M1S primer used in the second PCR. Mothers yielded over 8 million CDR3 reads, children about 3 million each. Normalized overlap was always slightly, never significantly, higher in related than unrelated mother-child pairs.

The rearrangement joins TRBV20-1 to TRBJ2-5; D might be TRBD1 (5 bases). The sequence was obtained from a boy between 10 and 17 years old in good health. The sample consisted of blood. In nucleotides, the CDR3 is TGCAGTGCTAGAGATCACACAGGACAAGAGACCCAGTACTTC. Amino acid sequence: CSARDHTGQETQYF.